This T cell receptor (beta chain) is drawn from a study of blood T cell repertoires in COVID-19. About the research overall: Some COVID-19 samples were acute and others convalescent; all came from the United States, Italy and Spain. The cDNA or gDNA used as material had been derived from T cells, B-cell-depleted T cells, or PBMCs.

The CDR3 has 12 residues. Germline V gene lookup returns CDR1 WSHSY and CDR2 SAAADI. V gave up 5 bases and J gave up 8 bases; unmatched junction bases: 0. In the original workflow: Amplification from reference gene primers served as the basis for estimated nucleated cell counts. The table came from immunoSEQ multiplex PCR; TCRdb's copy has only in-frame clones and leaves some out. That table supplies the V and J calls and clone size; D and trimming were determined from the DNA. The sample shows roughly 200,000 clones, around 78% of them seen only once. Sequenced material: peripheral blood. V and J are TRBV10-2 and TRBJ2-1; 10 positions match TRBD2. The clonotype was recovered from a woman at least 80 years old with active or convalescent COVID-19. CDR3: CASSLAGDEQFF. The DNA of the CDR3 is TGCGCCAGCAGTCTAGCGGGGGATGAGCAGTTCTTC.